These T cell receptor beta chains were read from a single sample in a study of shared clonotypes between healthy human individuals. Libraries were prepared by immunoSEQ multiplex PCR; TCRdb keeps only in-frame clonotypes and omits some of them. This sample has approximately 320,000 clones, with around 90% found just once. Sequencing input: memory CD8+ T cells sorted from blood. The receptors were gathered from a man between 18 and 29 years old in good health. CDR3s include the opening cysteine and the closing phenylalanine or tryptophan. A D gene is named only where the DNA matches it firmly. Size values are once, few and many counts, or a class for expanded clones, and some rows have none.

clone size: .; V gene: TRBV5-1; D gene: TRBD2; J gene: TRBJ2-7; CDR3 protein: CASSDREGWDYEQYF; CDR3 DNA: TGCGCCAGCAGCGACCGGGAGGGGTGGGACTACGAGCAGTACTTC
clone size: .; V gene: TRBV6-5; D gene: .; J gene: TRBJ1-5; CDR3 protein: CASSPADLSNQPQHF; CDR3 DNA: TGTGCCAGCAGTCCCGCGGACCTTAGCAATCAGCCCCAGCATTTT
clone size: many; V gene: TRBV7-7; D gene: TRBD2; J gene: TRBJ2-3; CDR3 protein: CASSLAGGADTQYF; CDR3 DNA: TGTGCTAGCAGCTTAGCGGGGGGCGCAGATACGCAGTATTTT
clone size: .; V gene: TRBV10-3; D gene: TRBD1; J gene: TRBJ2-2; CDR3 protein: CASLGQGPTGELFF; CDR3 DNA: TGTGCCAGTCTGGGACAGGGACCCACCGGGGAGCTGTTTTTT
clone size: once; V gene: TRBV10-1; D gene: .; J gene: TRBJ2-3; CDR3 protein: CASSEKFRNGAGSTDTQYF; CDR3 DNA: TGCGCCAGCAGTGAAAAATTCCGGAATGGGGCAGGGTCCACAGATACGCAGTATTTT
clone size: many; V gene: TRBV7-6; D gene: TRBD1; J gene: TRBJ1-1; CDR3 protein: CASSLALGQGNTEAFF; CDR3 DNA: TGTGCCAGCAGCTTAGCCCTGGGACAGGGCAACACTGAAGCTTTCTTT
clone size: .; V gene: TRBV4-1; D gene: .; J gene: TRBJ1-1; CDR3 protein: CASSQDSPGAAFF; CDR3 DNA: TGCGCCAGCAGCCAAGATTCACCTGGAGCAGCTTTCTTT
clone size: .; V gene: TRBV6-5; D gene: .; J gene: TRBJ2-7; CDR3 protein: CASSYGLGSYEQYF; CDR3 DNA: TGTGCCAGCAGTTACGGGTTAGGTTCCTACGAGCAGTACTTC
clone size: .; V gene: TRBV11-2; D gene: TRBD2; J gene: TRBJ2-5; CDR3 protein: CASSFRPAGGGETQYF; CDR3 DNA: TGTGCCAGCAGCTTCCGTCCAGCGGGAGGGGGGGAGACCCAGTACTTC
clone size: .; V gene: TRBV6-5; D gene: .; J gene: TRBJ1-2; CDR3 protein: CASIGRGSINYGYTF; CDR3 DNA: TGTGCCAGCATAGGGAGGGGCAGTATTAACTATGGCTACACCTTC
clone size: once; V gene: TRBV7-2; D gene: TRBD2; J gene: TRBJ2-1; CDR3 protein: CASSLDAGDGNEQFF; CDR3 DNA: TGTGCCAGCAGCTTAGATGCGGGAGACGGTAATGAGCAGTTCTTC
clone size: .; V gene: TRBV5-1; D gene: TRBD2; J gene: TRBJ2-7; CDR3 protein: CASSLTGLAFYEQYF; CDR3 DNA: TGCGCCAGCAGCTTGACGGGACTAGCGTTCTACGAGCAGTACTTC
clone size: once; V gene: TRBV5-1; D gene: TRBD2; J gene: TRBJ2-1; CDR3 protein: CASSLGSSGNNEQFF; CDR3 DNA: TGCGCCAGCAGCTTGGGATCTAGCGGAAACAATGAGCAGTTCTTC
clone size: .; V gene: TRBV5-1; D gene: TRBD2; J gene: TRBJ2-7; CDR3 protein: CASSDGTSGRVAIYEQYF; CDR3 DNA: TGCGCCAGCAGCGACGGGACTAGCGGGAGAGTGGCGATCTACGAGCAGTACTTC
clone size: .; V gene: TRBV29-1; D gene: TRBD1; J gene: TRBJ2-1; CDR3 protein: CSVERDSYNEQFF; CDR3 DNA: TGCAGCGTCGAGAGGGACAGTTACAATGAGCAGTTCTTC
clone size: .; V gene: TRBV7-3; D gene: .; J gene: TRBJ1-6; CDR3 protein: CASSPGPYNSPLHF; CDR3 DNA: TGTGCCAGCAGCCCTGGACCTTATAATTCACCCCTCCACTTT
clone size: .; V gene: TRBV6-5; D gene: .; J gene: TRBJ2-2; CDR3 protein: CASRSTALELFF; CDR3 DNA: TGTGCCAGCAGATCGACAGCTCTGGAGCTGTTTTTT
clone size: .; V gene: TRBV5-1; D gene: TRBD1; J gene: TRBJ1-1; CDR3 protein: CASSIWTGPNTEAFF; CDR3 DNA: TGCGCCAGCAGCATATGGACAGGGCCAAACACTGAAGCTTTCTTT
clone size: medium-sized; V gene: TRBV9; D gene: .; J gene: TRBJ2-7; CDR3 protein: CASSVGTRDEQYF; CDR3 DNA: TGTGCCAGCAGCGTAGGGACTCGAGACGAGCAGTACTTC
clone size: .; V gene: TRBV4-1; D gene: .; J gene: TRBJ1-2; CDR3 protein: CASSQVHRANYGYTF; CDR3 DNA: TGCGCCAGCAGCCAAGTTCACAGGGCTAACTATGGCTACACCTTC
clone size: .; V gene: TRBV5-1; D gene: .; J gene: TRBJ2-5; CDR3 protein: CASSLVPVGAQETQYF; CDR3 DNA: TGCGCCAGCAGCTTGGTCCCGGTGGGGGCCCAAGAGACCCAGTACTTC
clone size: .; V gene: TRBV29-1; D gene: .; J gene: TRBJ2-5; CDR3 protein: CSCDWGGTQYF; CDR3 DNA: TGCAGCTGCGACTGGGGAGGTACCCAGTACTTC
clone size: .; V gene: TRBV5-1; D gene: .; J gene: TRBJ1-1; CDR3 protein: CASSLGLNTEAFF; CDR3 DNA: TGCGCCAGCAGCTTGGGGCTGAACACTGAAGCTTTCTTT
clone size: .; V gene: TRBV7-6; D gene: .; J gene: TRBJ2-1; CDR3 protein: CASSLRKTYNEQFF; CDR3 DNA: TGTGCCAGCAGCTTAAGGAAGACCTACAATGAGCAGTTCTTC
clone size: .; V gene: TRBV11-2; D gene: .; J gene: TRBJ1-2; CDR3 protein: CASSFLGAYTF; CDR3 DNA: TGTGCCAGCAGCTTTTTGGGGGCCTACACCTTC
clone size: .; V gene: TRBV4-3; D gene: TRBD2; J gene: TRBJ2-1; CDR3 protein: CASSQERIAGGHEQFF; CDR3 DNA: TGCGCCAGCAGCCAAGAGAGAATAGCGGGAGGGCACGAGCAGTTCTTC
clone size: many; V gene: TRBV30; D gene: TRBD1; J gene: TRBJ2-7; CDR3 protein: CAWSRDRGNEQYF; CDR3 DNA: TGTGCCTGGAGTAGGGACAGGGGAAACGAGCAGTACTTC
clone size: .; V gene: TRBV7-9; D gene: .; J gene: TRBJ1-1; CDR3 protein: CASSRLGDGTNTEAFF; CDR3 DNA: TGTGCCAGCAGCCGTTTGGGTGATGGGACGAACACTGAAGCTTTCTTT
clone size: .; V gene: TRBV27; D gene: .; J gene: TRBJ2-7; CDR3 protein: CASSPTSAGYEQYF; CDR3 DNA: TGTGCCAGCAGTCCGACTTCAGCTGGCTACGAGCAGTACTTC